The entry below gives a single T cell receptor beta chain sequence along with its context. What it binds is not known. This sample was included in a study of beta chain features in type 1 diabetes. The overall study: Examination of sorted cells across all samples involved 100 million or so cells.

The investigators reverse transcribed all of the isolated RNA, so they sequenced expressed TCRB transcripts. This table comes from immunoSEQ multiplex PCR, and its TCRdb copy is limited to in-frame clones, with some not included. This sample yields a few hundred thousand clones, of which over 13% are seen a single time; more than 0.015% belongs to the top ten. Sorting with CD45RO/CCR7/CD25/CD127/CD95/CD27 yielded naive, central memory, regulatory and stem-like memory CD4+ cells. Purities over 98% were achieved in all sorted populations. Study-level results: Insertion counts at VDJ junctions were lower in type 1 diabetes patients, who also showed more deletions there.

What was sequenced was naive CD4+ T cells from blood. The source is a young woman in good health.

The CDR3 coding sequence is TGTGCCAGCGCACCCATAAAGCGGGAGCGGGCCTACGAGCAGTACTTC. Translated, it gives CASAPIKRERAYEQYF. The chain employs TRBV6-6 and TRBJ2-7, with 8 bases fitting TRBD2. After removal of 8 bases from V and 2 bases from J, the junction contained 14 bases not matched to a gene. Germline V gene data show CDR1 as MNHNY and CDR2 as SVGAGI (reference sequence). The CDR3 extends over 16 amino acids.